A single sample gave rise to the 13 T cell receptor beta chains below, sequenced in a study of blood T cell repertoires in COVID-19. Data came from immunoSEQ multiplex PCR; TCRdb stores just in-frame clones and leaves some out. The sample consists of just over 75,000 clones, 87% of them appearing once. Source material: peripheral blood. These TCRs come from an elderly woman with active or convalescent COVID-19.

J is TRBJ2-1 and V is TRBV7-9, with 8 bases aligning to TRBD2. From germline, CDR1 is SEHNR and CDR2 FQNEAQ (reference sequence). The CDR3 runs 14 residues. Unmatched junction bases numbered 4, after V lost 7 bases and J lost 2 bases. This CDR3 is CASTLSGAYNEQFF. CDR3 DNA: TGTGCCAGCACCCTTAGCGGGGCCTACAATGAGCAGTTCTTC. The complete variable domain, with remaining parts taken from reference TRBV7-9 and TRBJ2-1, reads DTGVSQNPRHKITKRGQNVTFRCDPISEHNRLYWYRQTLGQGPEFLTYFQNEAQLEKSRLLSDRFSAERPKGSFSTLEIQRTEQGDSAMYLCASTLSGAYNEQFFGPGTRLTVL.

The chain joins TRBV6-2 or TRBV6-3 to TRBJ2-7, with a weak D call TRBD1 (5 bases). In germline, CDR1 is MNHEY, CDR2 SVGEGT. V was trimmed by 5 bases and J by 0 bases, leaving 11 bases between them. CDR3 length: 14 residues. This CDR3 is CASSPIQDSYEQYF. In nucleotides, the CDR3 is TGTGCCAGCAGTCCCATACAGGACTCCTACGAGCAGTACTTC.

This chain links TRBV5-1 with TRBJ2-5; TRBD2 matches at 8 bases. This CDR3 contains 16 residues. Germline V gene data show CDR1 as SGHRS and CDR2 as YFSETQ. After removal of 4 bases from V and 0 bases from J, the junction contained 8 bases not matched to a gene. CDR3 in DNA: TGCGCCAGCAGCCTGGCGACTAGCGCGTACCAAGAGACCCAGTACTTC. This codes for CASSLATSAYQETQYF. Filled out from reference TRBV5-1 and TRBJ2-5, the complete variable domain reads KAGVTQTPRYLIKTRGQQVTLSCSPISGHRSVSWYQQTPGQGLQFLFEYFSETQRNKGNFPGRFSGRQFSNSRSEMNVSTLELGDSALYLCASSLATSAYQETQYFGPGTRLLVL.

V and J are TRBV4-3 and TRBJ1-2; 8 bases are a match to TRBD1. CDR3 size: 15 residues. CDR1 is LGHNA, CDR2 YSLEER, per germline. V trimming: 0 bases; J trimming: 4 bases; junction bases outside the gene matches: 4. CDR3 sequence: CASSQDVGTGYGYTF. The CDR3 coding sequence is TGCGCCAGCAGCCAAGATGTGGGGACAGGCTATGGCTACACCTTC.

The genes are TRBV4-3 and TRBJ2-1, with TRBD2 matching over 11 bases. Germline loops: CDR1 LGHNA, CDR2 YSLEER. V trimming: 0 bases; J trimming: 7 bases; junction bases outside the gene matches: 14. This CDR3 comprises 19 residues. The CDR3 protein is CASSQDTPTSGRYVNEQFF. The CDR3 DNA sequence: TGCGCCAGCAGCCAAGATACGCCAACTAGCGGGAGATATGTGAATGAGCAGTTCTTC.

This clone is medium-sized. The chain links TRBV30 to TRBJ2-1; D remains unclear. The CDR3 totals 14 residues. Trimming took 2 bases from V and 0 from J, leaving 8 bases between them. The germline V gene encodes CDR1 GTSNPN and CDR2 SVGIG (reference sequence). The CDR3: CAWSLGSSYNEQFF. The CDR3 nucleotides are TGTGCCTGGAGTCTAGGCAGCTCCTACAATGAGCAGTTCTTC.

The gene calls are TRBV7-2 and TRBJ2-7, with TRBD1 as a possible D gene (5 bases). The CDR3 has 13 residues. The germline V and J ends were trimmed by 5 bases and 3 bases, with 11 bases remaining between them. Germline V lookup: CDR1 SGHTA, CDR2 FQGNSA. CDR3: CASSPAGRYEQYF. CDR3 nucleotide sequence: TGTGCCAGCAGCCCAGCAGGGCGCTACGAGCAGTACTTC.

The J gene is TRBJ2-1, the V gene TRBV6-6; D possibly corresponds to TRBD1 (6 bases). V shed 7 bases and J shed 8 bases, with 12 bases lying between them. Germline-derived CDR1 and CDR2 are MNHNY and SVGAGI (reference sequence). The CDR3 is 12 amino acids. The CDR3 region is CASTRGIDEQFF. The CDR3 region has the DNA TGTGCCAGCACCAGGGGAATTGATGAGCAGTTCTTC.

The rearrangement joins TRBV21-1 to TRBJ2-7; whether TRBD1, the table's D call, matches the DNA was not checked. TRBV21-1 is designated a pseudogene. The CDR3 sequence is 14 residues long. DNA for the CDR3: TGTGCCATCCTTGCCGGGGACAGGGGAGGCGAGCAGTACTTC. Translated, it gives CAILAGDRGGEQYF.

J is TRBJ2-7 and V is TRBV11-3; 11 nucleotides match TRBD1. V gave up 5 bases and J gave up 6 bases; unmatched junction bases: 9. The CDR3 contains 15 residues. Germline CDR1 and CDR2: SGHNT and YENEEA. The CDR3 reads CASSTRTGGGGEQYF. In nucleotides, the CDR3 is TGTGCCAGCAGCACCAGGACAGGGGGCGGAGGCGAGCAGTACTTC.

In the case of this clone: Other DNA sequences in the sample encode the same CDR3. The chain has TRBV5-1 and TRBJ2-5; 8 nucleotides match TRBD2. Germline V gene lookup returns CDR1 SGHRS and CDR2 YFSETQ. CDR3 length: 18 residues. The V and J ends lost 3 bases and 1 base, in that order; junction bases with no gene match: 14. For the CDR3, the DNA is TGCGCCAGCAGCTGGGGGCCGGCGGCGGGGGGCCTCCAAGAGACCCAGTACTTC. This encodes CASSWGPAAGGLQETQYF.

V gene TRBV5-4 combines with J gene TRBJ2-1; 10 bases align to TRBD2. Germline lookup yields CDR1 SGHNT and CDR2 YYREEE (reference sequence). V dropped 1 base and J dropped 3; count of bases not matched to a gene: 7. The CDR3 totals 17 residues. CDR3 protein: CASSLSASGRNYNEQFF. CDR3 bases: TGTGCCAGCAGCTTGTCGGCTAGCGGGAGAAACTACAATGAGCAGTTCTTC.

The V gene is TRBV18, the J gene TRBJ2-3; 10 nucleotides line up with TRBD2. V lost 1 base and J lost 4; bases outside the gene matches: 11. The germline V gene has CDR1 KGHSH and CDR2 LQKENI. The CDR3 covers 18 residues. CDR3 residues: CASSPRAAGLARADTQYF. CDR3 coding DNA: TGTGCCAGCTCACCACGAGCAGCGGGACTAGCGAGGGCAGATACGCAGTATTTT. Filled out from reference TRBV18 and TRBJ2-3, the complete variable domain reads NAGVMQNPRHLVRRRGQEARLRCSPMKGHSHVYWYRQLPEEGLKFMVYLQKENIIDESGMPKERFSAEFPKEGPSILRIQQVVRGDSAAYFCASSPRAAGLARADTQYFGPGTRLTVL.